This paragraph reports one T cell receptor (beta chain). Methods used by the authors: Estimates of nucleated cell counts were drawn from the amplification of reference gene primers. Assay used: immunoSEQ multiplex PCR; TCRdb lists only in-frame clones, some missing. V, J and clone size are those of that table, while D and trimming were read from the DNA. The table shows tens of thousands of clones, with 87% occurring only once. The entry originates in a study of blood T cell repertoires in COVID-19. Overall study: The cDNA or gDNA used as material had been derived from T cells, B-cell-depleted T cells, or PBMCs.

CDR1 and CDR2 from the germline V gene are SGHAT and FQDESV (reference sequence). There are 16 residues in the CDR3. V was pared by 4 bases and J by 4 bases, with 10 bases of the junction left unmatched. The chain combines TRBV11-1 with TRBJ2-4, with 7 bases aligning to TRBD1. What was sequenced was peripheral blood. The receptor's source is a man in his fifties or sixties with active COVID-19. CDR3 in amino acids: CASSSQTGVDKNIQYF. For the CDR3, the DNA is TGTGCCAGCAGCTCCCAAACAGGGGTTGATAAAAACATTCAGTACTTC.